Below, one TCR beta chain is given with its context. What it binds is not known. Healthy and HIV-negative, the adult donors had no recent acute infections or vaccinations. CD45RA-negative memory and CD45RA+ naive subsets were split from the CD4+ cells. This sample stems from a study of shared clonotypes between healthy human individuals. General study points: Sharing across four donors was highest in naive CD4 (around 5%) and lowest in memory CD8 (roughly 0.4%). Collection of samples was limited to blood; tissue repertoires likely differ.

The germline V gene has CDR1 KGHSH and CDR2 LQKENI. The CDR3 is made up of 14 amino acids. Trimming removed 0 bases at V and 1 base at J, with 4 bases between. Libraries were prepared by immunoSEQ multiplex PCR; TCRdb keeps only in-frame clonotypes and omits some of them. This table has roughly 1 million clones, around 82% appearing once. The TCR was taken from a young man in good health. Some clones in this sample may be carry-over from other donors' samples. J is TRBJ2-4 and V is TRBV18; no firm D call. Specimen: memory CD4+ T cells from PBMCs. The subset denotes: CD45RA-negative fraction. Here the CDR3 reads CASSPPGAKNIQYF. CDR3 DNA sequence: TGTGCCAGCTCACCACCAGGGGCCAAAAACATTCAGTACTTC.